This T cell receptor (beta chain) was sequenced during a study of blood T cell repertoires in COVID-19 (dated by TCRdb to about 2020). As for the study more broadly: Samples covering the acute and convalescent phases of COVID-19 were provided by collaborators in the United States, Italy and Spain. Samples came from the ongoing ImmuneRACE study (first 160 participants) plus 1,254 subjects from 6 global collaborators. The dataset comprised deeply sampled blood TCRbeta repertoires from subjects exposed to, actively infected with, or recovered from COVID-19. The prospective study material was composed of cDNA or gDNA derived from T cells, B-cell-depleted T cells, or PBMCs. Where available, HLA class I and class II types were taken from metadata supplied by the sample provider and were not determined by assay-based typing. The repertoires were made available in a free public database intended to serve as a resource for research on the immune response to SARS-CoV-2. Sample metadata almost always included a de-identified subject ID, COVID-19 status, age in years and sex. Summary of the overall study and its limitations: The amount of clinical and demographic metadata varied by source and participant and was provided uncurated.

Concerning this clone itself: The antigen it recognizes is unknown. No much larger clone exists at a distance of one base, and base qualities are not known.

The immunoSEQ Assay, a bias-controlled multiplex PCR, was used to amplify TCRbeta CDR3 regions from genomic DNA. Per the authors' processing: The number of nucleated cells in each sample was estimated from the amplification of reference gene primers within the assay. To quantify the absolute abundance of each unique TCRbeta CDR3 rearrangement, sequence reads were collapsed and filtered. For each sample, productive Simpson clonality was calculated as the square root of Simpson's diversity index over productive rearrangements. TCRdb provides this immuneACCESS table in a form limited to in-frame rearrangements. Some clones are lacking; in checked studies, under half of them reflect an unresolved V gene, and why the rest are absent is not known. That table gives V, J and clone size, and the DNA gave D and trimming. This sample gives 490,000 or so clones in total; around 85% of them show up just once. The ten top clones hold more than 7.5% of the sample.

According to the germline V gene, CDR1 reads SGHRS and CDR2 reads YFSETQ. Including the terminal cysteine and phenylalanine, the CDR3 comprises 15 residues. Left in the record is the CDR3 DNA by itself, 45 bases read in frame from the first base. Trimming accounts for 6 bases at V and 8 bases at J, while the number of junction bases matched to no gene is 9. Enrolling through a virtual design, the prospective study's participants ranged in age from roughly 18 to 100 years and lived across roughly 23 United States geographic areas. To assign participants to cohorts, the prospective study relied on clinical history that participants themselves reported in a screening survey and a study questionnaire. ImmuneRACE Cohort 3 recovered participants were defined by two consecutive negative NP/OP PCR tests, healthcare professional clearance, or symptom resolution. Each participant in the prospective study had whole blood, serum and a nasopharyngeal or oropharyngeal swab collected by mobile phlebotomists. Additional blood draws and questionnaires over an approximately two-month period could optionally be provided by prospective study participants. Blood samples from the prospective study were shipped frozen or at room temperature prior to DNA extraction.

This TCR was recovered from a woman aged 55-70 years who had recovered from COVID-19. Specimen: PBMCs or T cells enriched from blood (not recorded which). This chain joins TRBV5-1 to TRBJ2-6; TRBD1 lines up with 9 middle nucleotides. The CDR3 protein sequence reads: CASKTGGVATNVLTF. The sequenced DNA: TGCGCCAGCAAAACAGGGGGCGTTGCCACCAACGTCCTGACTTTC.